This TCR beta chain was identified during a study of lymphopenia after photon versus proton radiotherapy. Overall study results and limits: Survival link was tested only in deceased patients; proton benefit remains a possibility. Proton therapy kept repertoires fairly stable, unlike photons, which gained effector/memory cells. Oligoclonal CD8+ Temra expansion after nadir drove photon patients' diversity drop.

This CDR3 has 16 amino acids. Germline assignment: CDR1 SNHLY and CDR2 FYNNEI. The ends lost 6 bases at V and 1 base at J; junction bases unmatched: 8. In regard to this clone: The target antigen is unknown.

Generated by immunoSEQ multiplex PCR, the TCRdb table keeps only in-frame clones and is missing some. This table has more than 25,000 clones, 85% to 90% appearing once. This chain joins TRBV2 and TRBJ2-2; 7 bases line up with TRBD1. Sequenced here: peripheral blood, sampled from a patient treated with photon-based radiotherapy. The clonotype comes from a woman in her fifties or sixties with pancreatic cancer. The CDR3 loop is CASRTPGQKNTGELFF. In DNA, the CDR3 is TGTGCCAGCAGGACCCCGGGACAGAAGAACACCGGGGAGCTGTTTTTT.